These 23 T cell receptor beta chains share one sample of origin, sequenced in a study of Graves' ophthalmopathy and Graves' hyperthyroidism. Scientists amplified the TCR beta CDR3 regions from RNA transcripts. Second-round multiplex PCR came after a first-round RT-PCR that employed HTBI primers. TCRdb re-called the multiplex PCR reads through MiXCR, storing one row per CDR3 protein. The sample lists a few hundred thousand distinct CDR3 sequences; approximately 15% were seen once. What was sequenced was peripheral blood. These receptors originate from a woman younger than 35 with stable Graves' hyperthyroidism.

As for this clonotype: Its ends do not fully match the called genes, so a read error is possible. V usage is TRBV3-1 and J usage is TRBJ2-5; D call uncertain. CDR3 length: 15 residues. Germline CDR1 and CDR2: LGHDT and YNNKEL (reference sequence). CDR3 DNA: TGTGCCAGCAGCCCGACCAGGCCCCGCCAAGAGAGCCAGTACTTC. Protein sequence: CASSPTRPRQESQYF.

In its sample, this clonotype was seen many times. The gene calls are TRBV20-1 and TRBJ2-5, with 8 positions matching TRBD2. CDR3 size: 13 residues. Germline-derived CDR1 and CDR2 are DFQATT and SNEGSKA (reference sequence). J gave up 4 bases and V 1 base, and 2 bases lay outside the gene matches. CDR3 coding DNA: TGCAGTGCTAGAGTCGGGAGGGGAGAGACCCAGTACTTC. Its protein product is CSARVGRGETQYF.

This clonotype was detected ten times or more. The chain links TRBV6-5 to TRBJ2-2, with 7 bases aligning to TRBD1. J lost 7 bases, V lost 6 bases, and 8 bases had no gene match. Looked up from germline, CDR1 is MNHEY and CDR2 is SVGAGI. The CDR3 is 14 amino acids. Written as DNA, the CDR3 is TGTGCCAGCAGGGTGGAACAGGGGTTCGGGGAGCTGTTTTTT. It is translated as CASRVEQGFGELFF.

A few counts support this clonotype. The J gene is TRBJ2-2, the V gene TRBV3-1; 14 bases match TRBD2. CDR1 is LGHDT, CDR2 YNNKEL, per germline (reference sequence). The CDR3 extends over 18 amino acids. V lost 4 bases and J lost 0; bases outside the gene matches: 4. CDR3 nucleotides: TGTGCCAGCAGCCCGGGACTAGCGGGGGCCGCGAACACCGGGGAGCTGTTTTTT. Its protein is CASSPGLAGAANTGELFF.

This clonotype appeared many times. CDR3 sequence (DNA): TGTGCCATCAGCGGACAGGGGATGAGTGGAAACACCATATATTTT. It codes for CAISGQGMSGNTIYF. The V call is TRBV10-3, the J call TRBJ1-3, with TRBD1 matching over 9 bases. CDR1 is ENHRY, CDR2 SYGVKD, per germline. The trim removed 6 bases at V and 3 bases at J, leaving 6 bases unmatched. This CDR3 is built from 15 residues.

This clonotype was recorded at least ten times. The chain is built from TRBV6-1 and TRBJ1-1, with D perhaps matching TRBD1 (6 bases). Looked up from germline, CDR1 is MNHNS and CDR2 is SASEGT. The CDR3 is made up of 15 amino acids. Between the trimmed V and J ends, which lost 4 bases and 4 bases, there was a span of 16 bases. The CDR3 nucleotides read TGTGCCAGCAGTGCAGGGACATTAAGGTCCACTGAAGCTTTCTTT. It specifies CASSAGTLRSTEAFF.

This clonotype was observed a few times. A read error may be the cause here, since a much bigger clone is one base away. The rearrangement uses TRBV2 and TRBJ1-2; weak D call: TRBD1 (5 bases). Germline assignment: CDR1 SNHLY and CDR2 FYNNEI. The CDR3 loop spans 14 amino acids. Trimming shortened V by 10 bases and J by 0 bases, and 15 bases separated the two germline ends. CDR3 DNA: TGTGCCACAAGCGGGGGACCGACTAACTATGGCTACACCTTC. Translating it yields CATSGGPTNYGYTF.

This clonotype was detected ten times or more. The V gene is TRBV10-3, the J gene TRBJ2-2; D gene ambiguous. Germline values: CDR1 ENHRY, CDR2 SYGVKD. CDR3 length: 14 amino acids. V was pared by 1 base and J by 2 bases, with 5 bases between. Here the CDR3 DNA reads TGTGCCATCAGTGAGTGGCGTAACACCGGGGAGCTGTTTTTT. As protein: CAISEWRNTGELFF.

This rearrangement joins TRBV7-9 to TRBJ1-1; D uncertain. Trimming left V 6 bases short and J 1 base short, with 15 bases between. Germline V gene data show CDR1 as SEHNR and CDR2 as FQNEAQ (reference sequence). This CDR3 has 15 residues. The CDR3 DNA reads TGTGCCAGCAGTTCAGTCCTTGGGCGGAACACTGAAGCTTTCTTT. Protein: CASSSVLGRNTEAFF.

This clonotype appeared a single time. A much larger clone sits a single nucleotide away, making a read error possible. The chain is built from TRBV6-1 and TRBJ1-1; TRBD1 is a possible D gene (5 bases). Germline lookup yields CDR1 MNHNS and CDR2 SASEGT. The CDR3 is 14 amino acids. V lost 6 bases and J lost 7, with 18 bases in between. The CDR3 spells CASRGVRGEVEAFF. CDR3 bases: TGTGCCAGCAGAGGAGTCCGGGGGGAGGTTGAAGCTTTCTTT.

Only a few counts were recorded for this clonotype. The chain uses TRBV20-1 and TRBJ2-5, with 8 nucleotides matching TRBD2. Per the germline V gene, CDR1 is DFQATT and CDR2 is SNEGSKA (reference sequence). Trimming cost V 2 bases and J 4 bases; bases outside gene matches: 3. The CDR3 covers 13 residues. CDR3 loop: CSARSAGGETQYF. The CDR3 DNA reads TGCAGTGCTAGATCCGCGGGGGGAGAGACCCAGTACTTC.

In its sample, this clonotype was seen many times. The gene calls are TRBV19 and TRBJ1-1; D remains unclear. CDR1 and CDR2 (germline): LNHDA, SQIVND (reference sequence). The CDR3 runs to 13 residues. V was pared by 3 bases and J by 0 bases, with 5 bases between. CDR3 sequence reads: CASSITMNTEAFF. In DNA form, the CDR3 reads TGTGCCAGTAGTATTACTATGAACACTGAAGCTTTCTTT.

This sequence joins TRBV6-5 and TRBJ2-7; TRBD1 aligns across 8 bases. Germline V gene sequence: CDR1 MNHEY, CDR2 SVGAGI. This CDR3 has 13 amino acids. V lost 4 bases to trimming and J lost 5 bases; unmatched junction nucleotides: 4. The CDR3 sequence: CASSSDRVHEQYF. CDR3 sequence (DNA): TGTGCCAGCAGTTCGGACAGGGTCCACGAGCAGTACTTC.

This clonotype turned up a few times. The chain couples TRBV20-1 to TRBJ2-3, with 9 bases lining up with TRBD1. Per germline, CDR1 DFQATT and CDR2 SNEGSKA (reference sequence). V was clipped by 4 bases and J by 0 bases; unmatched bases: 2. The CDR3 spans 14 residues. The DNA for the CDR3 is TGCAGTGCTAAAGGGACAGGGAGCACAGATACGCAGTATTTT. As protein: CSAKGTGSTDTQYF.

This clonotype was counted a few times. A single base separates this from a much larger clone, so it may be a read error. The chain uses TRBV2 and TRBJ2-5; no clear D. CDR3 length: 16 amino acids. Germline V gene lookup returns CDR1 SNHLY and CDR2 FYNNEI. For the CDR3, the DNA is TGTGCCAGCAGTCTACGGGCGGCAACGTCCCAAGAGACCAAGTACTTC. This translates into CASSLRAATSQETKYF.

There are many counts of this clonotype. The chain carries TRBV29-1 and TRBJ1-1; D might be TRBD1 (5 bases). V was pared by 6 bases and J by 0 bases, with 11 bases between. The V gene's germline CDR1 is SQVTM and CDR2 ANQGSEA. The CDR3 runs to 13 residues. CDR3 in amino acids: CSVETVMNTEAFF. As DNA, the CDR3 is TGCAGCGTCGAGACAGTCATGAACACTGAAGCTTTCTTT. Full variable domain (rest looked up from reference TRBV29-1 and TRBJ1-1): SAVISQKPSRDICQRGTSLTIQCQVDSQVTMMFWYRQQPGQSLTLIATANQGSEATYESGFVIDKFPISRPNLTFSTLTVSNMSPEDSSIYLCSVETVMNTEAFFGQGTRLTVV.

This clonotype was seen repeatedly, ten times or more. V is TRBV20-1 and J is TRBJ1-2; tentatively, D is TRBD1 (5 bases). V lost 5 bases, J lost 6 bases, and 19 bases lay in between. The length of the CDR3 is 14 residues. The germline V gene encodes CDR1 DFQATT and CDR2 SNEGSKA (reference sequence). CDR3 DNA sequence: TGCAGTGCTTTGGGGCCGAGGGGTCTTCATGGCTACACCTTC. Translating it yields CSALGPRGLHGYTF.

This clonotype was counted ten times or more. This chain links TRBV24-1 with TRBJ1-1, with unresolved D. The length of the CDR3 is 13 residues. V shed 9 bases and J shed 4 bases, with 14 bases lying between them. Germline assignment: CDR1 KGHDR and CDR2 SFDVKD. The CDR3 DNA sequence: TGTGCCACCGCTGCGAGGGATTCCACTGAAGCTTTCTTT. Its protein product is CATAARDSTEAFF.

The table lists this clonotype with many counts. V gene TRBV7-9 combines with J gene TRBJ1-2, with D maybe TRBD1 (6 bases). Germline V gene sequence: CDR1 SEHNR, CDR2 FQNEAQ (reference sequence). Deletions cut 1 base from V and 6 bases from J, with 9 bases between. This CDR3 comprises 13 residues. CDR3: CASSLDREHGYTF. The CDR3 DNA reads TGTGCCAGCAGCTTAGACAGGGAGCATGGCTACACCTTC.

In this sample, this clonotype turned up a few times. The chain uses TRBV4-2 and TRBJ2-6; TRBD2 is a possible D gene (6 bases). CDR1 and CDR2 from the germline V gene are LGHNA and YNFKEQ. V shed 3 bases and J shed 4 bases, with 16 bases lying between them. The CDR3 sequence is 17 residues long. CDR3 sequence reads: CASSQKGGAGGANVLTF. As DNA, the CDR3 is TGTGCCAGCAGCCAGAAGGGAGGCGCGGGGGGGGCCAACGTCCTGACTTTC.

This clonotype was observed at least ten times. This CDR3 is CSASGIDGYTF. CDR3 in DNA: TGCAGTGCTAGTGGCATTGATGGCTACACCTTC. The chain links TRBV20-1 to TRBJ1-2; D unclear. V lost 3 bases and J 6 bases, leaving 8 bases between the germline ends. This CDR3 is built from 11 residues. CDR1 and CDR2 from the germline V gene are DFQATT and SNEGSKA (reference sequence).

On this clonotype itself: Since a much larger clone is just one base distant, this may be a read error. This chain links TRBV7-2 with TRBJ2-7; D ambiguous. Trimming removed 5 bases from V and 1 base from J, with 9 bases in between. This CDR3 comprises 13 residues. Germline CDR1 is SGHTA and CDR2 is FQGNSA. The CDR3 is CASSVVGSYEQYF. CDR3 nucleotides: TGTGCCAGCAGCGTAGTGGGTTCCTACGAGCAGTACTTC.

The chain links TRBV12-3 or TRBV12-4 to TRBJ2-7, with 8 bases aligning to TRBD2. The CDR3 is made up of 14 amino acids. J gave up 6 bases and V 2 bases, and 6 bases lay outside the gene matches. Here the CDR3 reads CASSLTGGRGEQYF. The CDR3 region has the DNA TGTGCCAGCAGTTTAACGGGGGGGCGAGGCGAGCAGTACTTC.